What follows are 23 T cell receptor beta chains derived from one specimen sequenced in a study of cytomegalovirus exposure and HLA in healthy donors. Primers for the PCR totalled 60 Vbeta and 13 Jbeta. Method: immunoSEQ multiplex PCR; TCRdb's copy keeps in-frame clones and lacks some. The table records 150,000 to 250,000 clones, roughly 85% of them present only once. The specimen sequenced was PBMCs. Receptor source: a woman in her forties or fifties in good health and CMV-seronegative.

The chain recombines TRBV7-9 with TRBJ2-5; possibly TRBD1 for D (5 bases). The better agreement between TRBJ2-7 and the DNA end casts doubt on the J call. The CDR3 consists of 13 residues. The germline V gene encodes CDR1 SEHNR and CDR2 FQNEAQ (reference sequence). CDR3 residues: CASSPPGFGEQYF. As DNA, the CDR3 is TGTGCCAGCAGCCCCCCAGGGTTCGGCGAGCAGTACTTC.

This chain connects TRBV7-9 to TRBJ2-5; D is perhaps TRBD1 (5 bases). Trimming took 5 bases from V and 5 from J, leaving 21 bases between them. Germline V gene data show CDR1 as SEHNR and CDR2 as FQNEAQ (reference sequence). This CDR3 has 16 amino acids. The CDR3 protein is CASSRRLGADRETQYF. In DNA, the CDR3 is TGTGCCAGCAGCCGCCGGTTAGGGGCGGATAGGGAGACCCAGTACTTC.

This clone was counted only a few times. The chain has TRBV7-8 and TRBJ2-3; D is possibly TRBD2 (7 bases). V was clipped by 5 bases and J by 0 bases, with 15 bases between them. The CDR3 totals 16 residues. Germline V gives CDR1 SGHVS, CDR2 FQNEAQ. Here the CDR3 DNA reads TGTGCCAGCAGCCAGGGGTTTAGCGGGAGCACAGATACGCAGTATTTT. It specifies CASSQGFSGSTDTQYF.

The chain employs TRBV21-1 and TRBJ2-5; the tabulated D call, TRBD1, remains unverified against the DNA. TRBV21-1 is noted as a pseudogene. The CDR3 runs to 16 residues. The CDR3 here is CASSKVPTQKQGNQYF. The DNA for the CDR3 is TGTGCCAGCAGCAAAGTACCCACCCAAAAACAGGGGAACCAGTACTTC.

The genes are TRBV5-1 and TRBJ2-1; TRBD2 aligns across 8 bases. The V gene end was trimmed by 4 bases and the J gene end by 8 bases; junction bases not matched to a gene: 23. Germline V CDR1 and CDR2: SGHRS, YFSETQ. CDR3 length equals 19 residues. For the CDR3, the DNA is TGCGCCAGCAGCCCGGTCATCTCTAGGGGCGGGAGGTTAGGGGATGAGCAGTTCTTC. Amino acids: CASSPVISRGGRLGDEQFF.

The rearrangement joins TRBV7-2 to TRBJ1-4; 7 bases align to TRBD1. Germline V gene data show CDR1 as SGHTA and CDR2 as FQGNSA. With 5 bases clipped from V and 7 bases from J, the junction kept 16 bases outside the gene matches. The CDR3 runs 17 residues. CDR3 DNA sequence: TGTGCCAGCAGCCTTGAGGGGGCCTCGATTTCCGGTGAAAAACTGTTTTTT. Its protein product is CASSLEGASISGEKLFF.

A few counts support this clone. The CDR3 DNA follows: TGTGCCAGCAGTTACGTCTCTAGCGGAGGCACAGATACGCAGTATTTT. Translation: CASSYVSSGGTDTQYF. This rearrangement joins TRBV6-5 to TRBJ2-3; 7 bases are a match to TRBD2. Germline V gene lookup returns CDR1 MNHEY and CDR2 SVGAGI. The CDR3 consists of 16 residues. J gave up 1 base and V 2 bases, and 6 bases lay outside the gene matches.

This clone was observed a handful of times. J is TRBJ1-3 and V is TRBV9, with 8 bases fitting TRBD1. Unmatched junction bases numbered 4, after V lost 2 bases and J lost 0 bases. From germline, CDR1 is SGDLS and CDR2 YYNGEE. The CDR3 is 16 residues long. The CDR3 DNA reads TGTGCCAGCAGCGTGACAGGGGACGGCTCTGGAAACACCATATATTTT. Its translation is CASSVTGDGSGNTIYF.

The chain couples TRBV11-1 to TRBJ2-1; 10 nucleotides line up with TRBD2. Germline-derived CDR1 and CDR2 are SGHAT and FQDESV (reference sequence). Trimming removed 3 bases from V and 8 bases from J; junction bases left unmatched: 10. CDR3 size: 16 residues. CDR3 nucleotide sequence: TGTGCCAGCAGCTTCGGGCGGACTAGCGGACTCGATGAGCAGTTCTTC. This codes for CASSFGRTSGLDEQFF.

This clone was seen a single time. This chain uses TRBV7-8 with TRBJ2-7; weak D call: TRBD2 (6 bases). Trimming shortened V by 3 bases and J by 8 bases, and 8 bases separated the two germline ends. The CDR3 extends over 11 amino acids. In germline, CDR1 is SGHVS, CDR2 FQNEAQ. CDR3: CASSLEGKQYF. In nucleotides, the CDR3 is TGTGCCAGCAGCTTGGAGGGGAAGCAGTACTTC.

The chain employs TRBV9 and TRBJ1-3, with D perhaps TRBD1 (6 bases). The V end lost 2 bases, the J end lost 0 bases, and 12 bases lay between the germline ends. Germline V gene data show CDR1 as SGDLS and CDR2 as YYNGEE. The CDR3 length is 16 residues. Written as DNA, the CDR3 is TGTGCCAGCAGCGTGGCGACAGGCGTCTCTGGAAACACCATATATTTT. Translating gives CASSVATGVSGNTIYF.

The V and J genes are TRBV27 and TRBJ2-7; possibly TRBD1 for D (6 bases). The ends were cut back, 3 bases at V and 7 bases at J, with 16 bases in the middle. The CDR3 has 14 residues. The germline V gene has CDR1 MNHEY and CDR2 SMNVEV (reference sequence). CDR3 sequence: CASSFGTPGAEQYF. CDR3 DNA: TGTGCCAGCAGTTTCGGGACACCCGGGGCTGAGCAGTACTTC.

The chain carries TRBV6-1 and TRBJ2-1; 7 bases are shared with TRBD1. Germline V gene sequence: CDR1 MNHNS, CDR2 SASEGT. The CDR3 has 14 amino acids. V shed 4 bases, J shed 7 bases, and the junction held 7 bases outside the gene matches. CDR3 region: CASSVGQVGNEQFF. CDR3 DNA: TGTGCCAGCAGTGTTGGACAGGTAGGGAATGAGCAGTTCTTC.

The V and J genes are TRBV7-2 and TRBJ1-1, with 8 positions matching TRBD1. Trimming at V came to 5 bases and at J to 6 bases, leaving 2 bases not matched to a gene. The CDR3 has 12 amino acids. In germline, CDR1 is SGHTA, CDR2 FQGNSA. CDR3 loop: CASSRTGSEAFF. Here the CDR3 DNA reads TGTGCCAGCAGCCGGACAGGGTCTGAAGCTTTCTTT.

The chain uses TRBV30 and TRBJ2-7, with TRBD1 as a possible D gene (7 bases). The CDR3 extends over 14 amino acids. Trimming took off 8 bases at V and 2 bases at J, with 19 bases between the two ends. Per the germline V gene, CDR1 is GTSNPN and CDR2 is SVGIG (reference sequence). DNA of the CDR3: TGTGCCGGGGGACTGAGGGGGCGCGCCTACGAGCAGTACTTC. Amino acids: CAGGLRGRAYEQYF.

The V gene is TRBV28, the J gene TRBJ1-3; D is uncertain. Trimming took 4 bases from V and 0 from J, leaving 13 bases between them. The CDR3 spans 16 residues. CDR1 and CDR2 (germline): MDHEN, SYDVKM. Here the CDR3 DNA reads TGTGCCAGCAGTTCCCCGAACTCGAACTCTGGAAACACCATATATTTT. Protein sequence: CASSSPNSNSGNTIYF.

V and J are TRBV11-2 and TRBJ2-1; possibly TRBD1 for D (5 bases). The CDR3 totals 17 residues. The germline V gene encodes CDR1 SGHAT and CDR2 FQNNGV. V dropped 1 base and J dropped 0 bases, with 13 bases sitting between them. The CDR3 region is CASSLANRRSSYNEQFF. The CDR3 region has the DNA TGTGCCAGCAGCTTAGCAAACAGGCGAAGCTCCTACAATGAGCAGTTCTTC. The whole variable domain, filled in from reference TRBV11-2 and TRBJ2-1, reads EAGVAQSPRYKIIEKRQSVAFWCNPISGHATLYWYQQILGQGPKLLIQFQNNGVVDDSQLPKDRFSAERLKGVDSTLKIQPAKLEDSAVYLCASSLANRRSSYNEQFFGPGTRLTVL.

This chain links TRBV27 with TRBJ2-1; 7 bases are shared with TRBD2. Germline V CDR1 and CDR2: MNHEY, SMNVEV (reference sequence). V dropped 8 bases and J dropped 9; count of bases not matched to a gene: 10. The CDR3 loop spans 13 amino acids. This CDR3 is CASASWGGGEQFF. The CDR3 DNA is TGTGCCAGCGCGAGTTGGGGGGGTGGTGAGCAGTTCTTC.

The chain is built from TRBV28 and TRBJ1-2, with D possibly matching TRBD1 (6 bases). The CDR3 is 14 amino acids. Trimming took off 4 bases at V and 4 bases at J, with 13 bases between the two ends. Germline V lookup: CDR1 MDHEN, CDR2 SYDVKM. CDR3 residues: CASSSLQGPYGYTF. CDR3 nucleotide sequence: TGTGCCAGCAGTTCACTACAGGGTCCCTATGGCTACACCTTC.

This chain joins TRBV28 and TRBJ1-2; D is unclear. CDR3 length: 12 amino acids. Germline lookup yields CDR1 MDHEN and CDR2 SYDVKM. V was pared by 3 bases and J by 7 bases, with 9 bases between. The CDR3 is CASSFGRGGYTF. The CDR3 region has the DNA TGTGCCAGCAGTTTCGGTAGAGGTGGCTACACCTTC.

CDR3 sequence reads: CASSQEYSGSFKQETQYF. CDR3 sequence (DNA): TGCGCCAGCAGCCAAGAGTACAGCGGGAGTTTTAAGCAAGAGACCCAGTACTTC. The chain is built from TRBV4-1 and TRBJ2-5; TRBD2 agrees at 8 bases. Germline V gene data show CDR1 as MGHRA and CDR2 as YSYEKL. CDR3 size: 18 residues. The V and J ends lost 0 bases and 2 bases, in that order; junction bases with no gene match: 11.

The chain has TRBV6-5 and TRBJ2-7, with D maybe TRBD1 (6 bases). CDR1 MNHEY and CDR2 SVGAGI come from the germline V gene. The CDR3 is 14 residues long. The ends were cut back, 0 bases at V and 3 bases at J, with 9 bases in the middle. This chain's CDR3 is CASSYSRGYYEQYF. DNA of the CDR3: TGTGCCAGCAGTTACTCCAGGGGTTACTACGAGCAGTACTTC.

This chain links TRBV25-1 with TRBJ1-1, with a possible D match to TRBD1 (6 bases). CDR1 is MGHDK and CDR2 is SYGVNS in the germline V gene. CDR3 length: 15 amino acids. Trimming stripped 4 bases from V and 0 bases from J, with 12 bases between. CDR3 loop: CASSGKQGMNTEAFF. CDR3 DNA sequence: TGTGCCAGCAGTGGAAAACAGGGTATGAACACTGAAGCTTTCTTT. Combining the CDR3 with reference TRBV25-1 and TRBJ1-1 gives the whole variable domain EADIYQTPRYLVIGTGKKITLECSQTMGHDKMYWYQQDPGMELHLIHYSYGVNSTEKGDLSSESTVSRIRTEHFPLTLESARPSHTSQYLCASSGKQGMNTEAFFGQGTRLTVV.